This T cell receptor (beta chain) was recovered during a study of OX40 agonist ivuxolimab in advanced cancers. As for the study in general: The treatment was a fully human IgG2 OX40 agonist, ivuxolimab. The mean age was around 56 years, ranging from roughly 23 to 80, with about four fifths of participants male.

Findings and caveats of the study: Expanded peripheral T-cell antigen specificity went undetermined. Low normalized clonal expansion also occurred in some nonresponding patients.

Repertoires were generated with immunoSEQ multiplex PCR, while TCRdb's copy carries only in-frame clones and drops some. The sample gives tens of thousands of clones, over 75% of which show up once; roughly 1.9% is in the top ten. Trimming removed 4 bases from V and 3 bases from J; junction bases left unmatched: 3. The germline V gene has CDR1 SGDLS and CDR2 YYNGEE. The CDR3 totals 13 residues. In its sample, this clone was seen a few times. What it binds is unknown. The TCR was taken from an adult with an advanced solid tumor such as melanoma, head and neck, liver or kidney cancer. The material sequenced was CD4+ or CD8+ T cells sorted from blood, taken in a trial of the OX40 agonist ivuxolimab. This chain connects TRBV9 to TRBJ1-1; 7 nucleotides match TRBD1. CDR3 DNA sequence: TGTGCCAGCAGCCAAACAGGGGACACTGAAGCTTTCTTT. Translation gives CASSQTGDTEAFF.